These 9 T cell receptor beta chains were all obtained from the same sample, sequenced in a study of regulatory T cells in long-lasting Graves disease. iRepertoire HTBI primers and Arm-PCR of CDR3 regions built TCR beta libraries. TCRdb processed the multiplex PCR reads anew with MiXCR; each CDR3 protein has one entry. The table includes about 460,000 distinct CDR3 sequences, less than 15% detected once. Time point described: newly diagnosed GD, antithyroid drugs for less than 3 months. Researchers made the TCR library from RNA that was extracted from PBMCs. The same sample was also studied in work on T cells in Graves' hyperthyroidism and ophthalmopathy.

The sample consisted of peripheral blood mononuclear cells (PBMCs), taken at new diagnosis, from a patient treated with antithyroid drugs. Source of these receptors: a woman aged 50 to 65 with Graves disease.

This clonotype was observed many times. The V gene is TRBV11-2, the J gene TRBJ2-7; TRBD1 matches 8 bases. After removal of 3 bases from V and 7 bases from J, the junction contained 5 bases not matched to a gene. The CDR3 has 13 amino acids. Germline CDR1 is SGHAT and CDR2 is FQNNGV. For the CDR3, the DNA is TGTGCCAGCAGCTTTACAGGGGGACGTGAGCAGTACTTC. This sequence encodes CASSFTGGREQYF.

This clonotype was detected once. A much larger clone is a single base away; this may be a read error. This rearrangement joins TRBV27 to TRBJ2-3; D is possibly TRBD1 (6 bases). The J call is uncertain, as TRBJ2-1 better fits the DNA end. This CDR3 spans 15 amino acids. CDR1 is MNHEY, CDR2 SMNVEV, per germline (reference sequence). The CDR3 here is CASTTGTRPFDEQFF. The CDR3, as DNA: TGTGCCAGCACAACCGGGACACGTCCTTTCGATGAGCAGTTCTTC.

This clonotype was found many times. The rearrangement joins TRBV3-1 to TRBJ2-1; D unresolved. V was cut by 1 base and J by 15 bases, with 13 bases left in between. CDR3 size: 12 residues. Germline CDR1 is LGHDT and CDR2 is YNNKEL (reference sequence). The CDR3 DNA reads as TGTGCCAGCAGCCAAGTAGACTCCAGGCGGTTCTTC. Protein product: CASSQVDSRRFF.

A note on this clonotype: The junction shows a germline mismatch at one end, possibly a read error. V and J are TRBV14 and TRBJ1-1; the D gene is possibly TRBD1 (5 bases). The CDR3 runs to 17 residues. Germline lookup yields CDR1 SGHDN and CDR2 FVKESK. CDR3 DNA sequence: TGTGCCAGCAACCAAGATGAGGAGGGGAGATTTGGCGCTGAAGCTTTCTTT. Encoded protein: CASNQDEEGRFGAEAFF.

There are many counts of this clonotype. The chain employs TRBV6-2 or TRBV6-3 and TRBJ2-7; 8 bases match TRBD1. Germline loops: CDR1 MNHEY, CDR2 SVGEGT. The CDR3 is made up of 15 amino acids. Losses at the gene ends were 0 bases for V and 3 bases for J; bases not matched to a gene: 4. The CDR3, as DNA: TGTGCCAGCAGTTACTCGCCAGGGGGCGTCTACGAGCAGTACTTC. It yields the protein CASSYSPGGVYEQYF.

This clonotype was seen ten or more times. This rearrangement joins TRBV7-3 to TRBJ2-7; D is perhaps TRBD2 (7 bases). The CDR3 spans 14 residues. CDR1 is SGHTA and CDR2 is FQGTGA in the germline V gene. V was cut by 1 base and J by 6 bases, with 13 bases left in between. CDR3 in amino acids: CASSLIPRGGEQYF. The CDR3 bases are TGTGCCAGCAGCTTAATCCCAAGGGGGGGCGAGCAGTACTTC.

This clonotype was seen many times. The CDR3 nucleotides read TGTGCCAGCAGCAGGGTAGCTAGCGGGAACACCGGGGAGCTGTTTTTT. This codes for CASSRVASGNTGELFF. V is TRBV12-3 or TRBV12-4 and J is TRBJ2-2, with 7 nucleotides matching TRBD2. The J segment lost 1 base and the V segment lost 6 bases, leaving 8 bases of the junction unmatched. The CDR3 has 16 residues.

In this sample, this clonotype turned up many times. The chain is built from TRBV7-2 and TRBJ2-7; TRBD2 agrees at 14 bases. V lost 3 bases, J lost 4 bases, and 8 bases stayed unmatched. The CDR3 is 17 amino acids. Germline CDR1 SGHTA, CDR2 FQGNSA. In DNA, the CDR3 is TGTGCCAGCAGCTTGAGTCTGGGACTAGCGGGAGAGTACGAGCAGTACTTC. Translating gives CASSLSLGLAGEYEQYF.

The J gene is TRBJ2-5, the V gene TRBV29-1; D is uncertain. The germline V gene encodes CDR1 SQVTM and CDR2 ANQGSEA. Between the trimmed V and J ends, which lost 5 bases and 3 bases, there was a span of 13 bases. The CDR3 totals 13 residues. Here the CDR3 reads CSVRELMKETQYF. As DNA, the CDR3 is TGCAGCGTTCGCGAGTTAATGAAAGAGACCCAGTACTTC. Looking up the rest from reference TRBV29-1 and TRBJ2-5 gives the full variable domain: SAVISQKPSRDICQRGTSLTIQCQVDSQVTMMFWYRQQPGQSLTLIATANQGSEATYESGFVIDKFPISRPNLTFSTLTVSNMSPEDSSIYLCSVRELMKETQYFGPGTRLLVL.